This is a list of T cell receptor beta chains from one sample in a study of cytomegalovirus exposure and HLA in healthy donors. The protocol was immunoSEQ multiplex PCR, while the TCRdb copy is restricted to in-frame clones and leaves out a portion. The sample consists of tens of thousands of clones, 70% to 75% of them appearing once. Sequencing was carried out using PBMCs. These receptors were taken from a woman in her fifties or sixties in good health and CMV-seropositive. Both conserved end residues are part of each CDR3. Each record gives: CDR3 DNA, CDR3 protein, D gene, V gene, clone size, J gene. The D gene is left open where the match is weak. Expanded clones are given a class, and other clones once, few, many or no size at all.

TGTGCCAGTAGTATAGTGGGGGGTAACATTCAGTACTTC	CASSIVGGNIQYF	NA	TRBV19	NA	TRBJ2-4
TGTGCCAGCAGTCTCTTATCTCTCCGGGGGGGCGGCTACACCTTC	CASSLLSLRGGGYTF	NA	TRBV28	NA	TRBJ1-2
TGTGCCAGCAGCCTGGACAGCGGCACAGATACGCAGTATTTT	CASSLDSGTDTQYF	NA	TRBV11-2	NA	TRBJ2-3
TGTGCCAGCAGTGAGCAGGGGAGTGAAGCTTTCTTT	CASSEQGSEAFF	NA	TRBV6-5	NA	TRBJ1-1
TGTGCCAGCAGTATTTCGGGAGATACGCAGTATTTT	CASSISGDTQYF	NA	TRBV2	NA	TRBJ2-3
TGTGCCAGCAGTTTAAGGGCAGGGCACACAGATACGCAGTATTTT	CASSLRAGHTDTQYF	NA	TRBV28	NA	TRBJ2-3
TGTGCCTGGAGTGACGGCGGGAGGGGCACAGATACGCAGTATTTT	CAWSDGGRGTDTQYF	TRBD2	TRBV30	NA	TRBJ2-3
TGTGCCAGCAGTGAAGCACAGTCATACTACGAGCAGTACTTC	CASSEAQSYYEQYF	NA	TRBV2	NA	TRBJ2-7
TGTGCTAGCAGCTCAGACAGGGGGGGAGAGCAGTACTTC	CASSSDRGGEQYF	TRBD1	TRBV7-7	NA	TRBJ2-7
TGTGCCAGCAGTTTGGGCTCGGGGCTAGCGGAGACCTCCTACGAGCAGTACTTC	CASSLGSGLAETSYEQYF	TRBD2	TRBV28	NA	TRBJ2-7
TGTGCCAGCAGCTTAAGAACGGTCGAGCAGTACTTC	CASSLRTVEQYF	NA	TRBV5-5	NA	TRBJ2-7
TGTGCCAGCAGCTTGGGGGACAGGTACAATGAGCAGTTCTTC	CASSLGDRYNEQFF	TRBD1	TRBV5-6	few	TRBJ2-1
TGTGCCAGTACCCGGGACCCTGGGAGGGAGCCCCAGCATTTT	CASTRDPGREPQHF	NA	TRBV19	NA	TRBJ1-5
TGTGCCACCAGCAGAGGGTTAGGGAGGCCGGGTGAGACCCAGTACTTC	CATSRGLGRPGETQYF	NA	TRBV15	NA	TRBJ2-5
TGCGCCAGCAGCTTTGGGGGCGAGGAGACCCAGTACTTC	CASSFGGEETQYF	NA	TRBV5-1	NA	TRBJ2-5
TGTGCTAGTGGTTCCGGGACAGGGGTAGTAGATACGCAGTATTTT	CASGSGTGVVDTQYF	TRBD1	TRBV12-5	few	TRBJ2-3
TGTGCCAGCAGTTTTGGACAGGGATACCAGCCCCAGCATTTT	CASSFGQGYQPQHF	TRBD1	TRBV28	NA	TRBJ1-5
TGTGCCAGCAGCCTAACTAGCGGGAGTGGAGATACGCAGTATTTT	CASSLTSGSGDTQYF	TRBD2	TRBV2	few	TRBJ2-3